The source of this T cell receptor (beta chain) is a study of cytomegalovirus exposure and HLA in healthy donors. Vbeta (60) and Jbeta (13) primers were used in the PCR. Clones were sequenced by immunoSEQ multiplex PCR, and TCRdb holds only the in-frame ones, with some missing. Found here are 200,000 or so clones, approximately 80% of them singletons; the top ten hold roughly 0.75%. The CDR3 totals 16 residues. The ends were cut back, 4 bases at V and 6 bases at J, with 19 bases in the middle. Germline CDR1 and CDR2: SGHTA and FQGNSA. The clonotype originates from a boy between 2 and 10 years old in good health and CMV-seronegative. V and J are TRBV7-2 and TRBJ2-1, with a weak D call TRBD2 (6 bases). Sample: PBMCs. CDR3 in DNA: TGTGCCAGCAGCTCACAAAGAACACTAGCTCCCAATGAGCAGTTCTTC. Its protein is CASSSQRTLAPNEQFF. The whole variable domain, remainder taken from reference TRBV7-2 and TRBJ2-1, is GAGVSQSPSNKVTEKGKDVELRCDPISGHTALYWYRQSLGQGLEFLIYFQGNSAPDKSGLPSDRFSAERTGGSVSTLTIQRTQQEDSAVYLCASSSQRTLAPNEQFFGPGTRLTVL.